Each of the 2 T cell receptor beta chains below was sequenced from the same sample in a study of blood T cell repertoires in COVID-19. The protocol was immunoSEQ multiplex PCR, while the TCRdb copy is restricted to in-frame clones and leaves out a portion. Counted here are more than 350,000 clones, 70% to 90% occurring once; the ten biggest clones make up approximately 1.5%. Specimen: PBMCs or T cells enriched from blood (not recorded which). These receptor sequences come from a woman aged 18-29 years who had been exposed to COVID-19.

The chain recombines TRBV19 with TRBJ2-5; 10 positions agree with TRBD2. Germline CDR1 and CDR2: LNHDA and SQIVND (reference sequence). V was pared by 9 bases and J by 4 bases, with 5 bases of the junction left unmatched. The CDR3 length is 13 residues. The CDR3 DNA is TGTGCCAGCTCTCGACTAGCGGGAGAGACCCAGTACTTC. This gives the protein CASSRLAGETQYF.

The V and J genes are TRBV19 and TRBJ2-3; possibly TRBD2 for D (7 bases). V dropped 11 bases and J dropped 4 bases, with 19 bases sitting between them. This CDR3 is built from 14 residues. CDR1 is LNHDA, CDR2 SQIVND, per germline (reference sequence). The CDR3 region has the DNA TGTGCCTCTGGAGGGGGGGGCAGTGCAGATACGCAGTATTTT. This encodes CASGGGGSADTQYF. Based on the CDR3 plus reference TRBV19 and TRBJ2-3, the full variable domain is DGGITQSPKYLFRKEGQNVTLSCEQNLNHDAMYWYRQDPGQGLRLIYYSQIVNDFQKGDIAEGYSVSREKKESFPLTVTSAQKNPTAFYLCASGGGGSADTQYFGPGTRLTVL.